The 18 T cell receptor beta chains below were found in one sample sequenced in a study of T cells after yellow fever vaccination. MiXCR was run by TCRdb on the 5' RACE reads, yielding one entry per CDR3 protein. The profile shows almost 600,000 distinct CDR3 sequences, about 13% of them singletons. Sequenced here: PBMCs, sampled on the day of the yellow fever booster vaccination. The receptors come from a young man who received the YFV17D yellow fever vaccine.

The sample holds a few counts of this clonotype. V usage is TRBV1 and J usage is TRBJ2-1; the D segment call TRBD2 is taken from the table without a DNA check. TRBV1 is termed a pseudogene. The CDR3 length is 16 residues. The CDR3 is CTTLTSGSSSSNEQFF. Here the CDR3 DNA reads TGCACCACCCTGACTAGCGGGAGCTCCTCGAGCAATGAGCAGTTCTTC.

The sample holds a few counts of this clonotype. The chain carries TRBV5-1 and TRBJ2-5, with D perhaps matching TRBD2 (7 bases). The germline V gene encodes CDR1 SGHRS and CDR2 YFSETQ. The V and J ends lost 0 bases and 5 bases respectively, with 17 bases between them. The CDR3 contains 16 residues. The CDR3 region is CASSLDAVRGGETQYF. CDR3 nucleotides: TGCGCCAGCAGCTTGGACGCCGTCAGGGGAGGGGAGACCCAGTACTTC.

This sequence joins TRBV7-9 and TRBJ2-7; the D gene is possibly TRBD2 (6 bases). Germline loops: CDR1 SEHNR, CDR2 FQNEAQ (reference sequence). The CDR3 is 17 residues long. V shed 4 bases and J shed 4 bases, with 23 bases lying between them. DNA of the CDR3: TGTGCCAGCAGCTCCCACACCCTAGCGTTGGGGAAATACGAGCAGTACTTC. This encodes CASSSHTLALGKYEQYF.

This clonotype was detected only a few times. Here the CDR3 reads CASSLAGAASGYTF. As DNA, the CDR3 is TGTGCCAGCAGTTTGGCAGGGGCGGCCAGTGGCTACACCTTC. The V and J genes are TRBV12-3 or TRBV12-4 and TRBJ1-2; D might be TRBD1 (6 bases). V dropped 3 bases and J dropped 7 bases, with 15 bases sitting between them. The CDR3 covers 14 residues.

The V gene is TRBV18, the J gene TRBJ2-1; 9 positions agree with TRBD1. The CDR3 sequence is 14 residues long. Germline V gives CDR1 KGHSH, CDR2 LQKENI. J gave up 5 bases and V 3 bases, and 2 bases lay outside the gene matches. The CDR3 nucleotides are TGTGCCAGCTCACCCCGGACAGGGGACAATGAGCAGTTCTTC. Amino acid sequence: CASSPRTGDNEQFF.

This clonotype was observed a few times. The chain carries TRBV3-1 and TRBJ2-2, with D perhaps matching TRBD1 (5 bases). Germline V lookup: CDR1 LGHDT, CDR2 YNNKEL (reference sequence). V dropped 6 bases and J dropped 6 bases, with 14 bases sitting between them. The CDR3 has 14 residues. The DNA of the CDR3 is TGTGCCAGCAGGCGGACAACTTTGTCCGGGGAGCTGTTTTTT. Translating gives CASRRTTLSGELFF.

The sample holds many counts of this clonotype. J is TRBJ2-7 and V is TRBV7-8; the D gene could be TRBD1 or TRBD2 (5 bases each). Trimming cost V 5 bases and J 5 bases, with 13 bases left between them. The CDR3 loop spans 13 amino acids. CDR1 SGHVS and CDR2 FQNEAQ come from the germline V gene. CDR3 residues: CASSPSWGNEQYF. DNA for the CDR3: TGTGCCAGCAGCCCTAGTTGGGGGAACGAGCAGTACTTC.

There are a few counts of this clonotype. The chain is built from TRBV2 and TRBJ2-7; D not resolved. The CDR3 extends over 12 amino acids. V was pared by 4 bases and J by 12 bases, with 16 bases between. Germline V gives CDR1 SNHLY, CDR2 FYNNEI. CDR3 protein: CASSVTRDGLYF. DNA for the CDR3: TGTGCCAGCAGTGTAACAAGAGACGGTCTGTACTTC.

The chain links TRBV5-4 to TRBJ2-2; perhaps D is TRBD1 or TRBD2 (6 bases each). With 9 bases removed from V and 4 bases from J, the gap between germline ends came to 13 bases. Germline CDR1 is SGHNT and CDR2 is YYREEE (reference sequence). The length of the CDR3 is 13 residues. The CDR3 is CAINGGGTGELFF. The CDR3 DNA reads as TGTGCCATCAACGGGGGCGGCACCGGGGAGCTGTTTTTT.

The table lists this clonotype with a few counts. The CDR3 sequence: CASSRERPGQGSDGELFF. In DNA, the CDR3 is TGCGCCAGCAGCAGGGAACGTCCGGGACAGGGGAGCGACGGGGAGCTGTTTTTT. The chain is built from TRBV5-1 and TRBJ2-2, with 10 nucleotides matching TRBD1. The trim removed 4 bases at V and 7 bases at J, leaving 16 bases unmatched. This CDR3 contains 18 residues. Germline-derived CDR1 and CDR2 are SGHRS and YFSETQ.

V and J are TRBV19 and TRBJ2-7, with no clear D. Looked up from germline, CDR1 is LNHDA and CDR2 is SQIVND (reference sequence). The CDR3 spans 13 residues. V lost 5 bases and J lost 5, with 13 bases in between. The CDR3 spells CASSLERANEQYF. CDR3 in DNA: TGTGCCAGTAGTCTGGAGCGAGCTAACGAGCAGTACTTC.

This clonotype appeared a few times. The chain has TRBV6-1 and TRBJ1-6; 7 bases agree with TRBD1. The CDR3 runs 14 residues. V was pared by 6 bases and J by 7 bases, with 6 bases of the junction left unmatched. Germline values: CDR1 MNHNS, CDR2 SASEGT. CDR3 sequence: CASRPRDSNSPLHF. The CDR3, as DNA: TGTGCCAGCAGACCCCGGGACAGCAATTCACCCCTCCACTTT.

The gene calls are TRBV3-1 and TRBJ2-3, with D perhaps TRBD2 (6 bases). Trimming took 0 bases from V and 10 from J, leaving 17 bases between them. This CDR3 region has 15 residues. Germline V CDR1 and CDR2: LGHDT, YNNKEL (reference sequence). CDR3 in DNA: TGTGCCAGCAGCCAAGATTTGGGGTCCTCGGGGGCGCAGTATTTT. This translates into CASSQDLGSSGAQYF.

The rearrangement joins TRBV20-1 to TRBJ2-7; D uncertain. CDR3 length equals 13 residues. Germline values: CDR1 DFQATT, CDR2 SNEGSKA (reference sequence). V lost 2 bases, J lost 3 bases, and 11 bases lay in between. The DNA of the CDR3 is TGCAGTGCTAGACCCCAGTCCTACTACGAGCAGTACTTC. It is translated as CSARPQSYYEQYF.

In this sample, this clonotype turned up a few times. This chain connects TRBV6-1 to TRBJ2-7; 7 bases map to TRBD1. CDR1 is MNHNS and CDR2 is SASEGT in the germline V gene. The ends lost 6 bases at V and 3 bases at J; junction bases unmatched: 5. CDR3 length: 13 amino acids. The CDR3 region is CASRAGGIYEQYF. CDR3 bases: TGTGCCAGCAGGGCAGGGGGTATCTACGAGCAGTACTTC.

The V gene is TRBV20-1, the J gene TRBJ2-7, with TRBD2 matching 8 bases. Per germline, CDR1 DFQATT and CDR2 SNEGSKA (reference sequence). The J segment lost 3 bases and the V segment lost 6 bases, leaving 7 bases of the junction unmatched. This CDR3 comprises 13 residues. The CDR3 loop is CSAPKREFYEQYF. Here the CDR3 DNA reads TGCAGTGCCCCGAAGCGGGAGTTCTACGAGCAGTACTTC.

V usage is TRBV6-1 and J usage is TRBJ2-7; 14 nucleotides line up with TRBD2. V was pared by 5 bases and J by 4 bases, with 4 bases of the junction left unmatched. The CDR3 is made up of 15 amino acids. The germline gives CDR1 MNHNS, CDR2 SASEGT. CDR3 DNA sequence: TGTGCCAGCAGTAAAGGGACTAGCGGGAGTTACGAGCAGTACTTC. Its translation is CASSKGTSGSYEQYF.

The rearrangement uses TRBV23-1 and TRBJ2-5, with D tentatively TRBD1 or TRBD2 (5 bases each). Being an ORF, TRBV23-1 has a function that is uncertain. CDR3 length: 13 residues. The V end lost 4 bases, the J end lost 9 bases, and 15 bases lay between the germline ends. The CDR3 loop is CASSRWGLWPQYF. The CDR3 coding sequence is TGCGCCAGCAGTCGTTGGGGGTTGTGGCCCCAGTACTTC.